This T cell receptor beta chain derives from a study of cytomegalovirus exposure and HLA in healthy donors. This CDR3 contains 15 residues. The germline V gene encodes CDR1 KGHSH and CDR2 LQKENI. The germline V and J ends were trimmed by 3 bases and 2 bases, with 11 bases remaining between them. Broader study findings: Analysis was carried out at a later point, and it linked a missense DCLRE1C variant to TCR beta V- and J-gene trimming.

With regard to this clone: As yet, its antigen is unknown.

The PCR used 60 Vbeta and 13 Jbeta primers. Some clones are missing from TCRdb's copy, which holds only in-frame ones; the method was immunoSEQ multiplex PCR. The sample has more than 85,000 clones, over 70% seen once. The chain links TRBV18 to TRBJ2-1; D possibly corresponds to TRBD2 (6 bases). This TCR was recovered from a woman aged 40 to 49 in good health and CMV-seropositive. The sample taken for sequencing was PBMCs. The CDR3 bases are TGTGCCAGCTCACCGCGGGGCCAGACCTACAATGAGCAGTTCTTC. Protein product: CASSPRGQTYNEQFF. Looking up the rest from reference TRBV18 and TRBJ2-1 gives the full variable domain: NAGVMQNPRHLVRRRGQEARLRCSPMKGHSHVYWYRQLPEEGLKFMVYLQKENIIDESGMPKERFSAEFPKEGPSILRIQQVVRGDSAAYFCASSPRGQTYNEQFFGPGTRLTVL.